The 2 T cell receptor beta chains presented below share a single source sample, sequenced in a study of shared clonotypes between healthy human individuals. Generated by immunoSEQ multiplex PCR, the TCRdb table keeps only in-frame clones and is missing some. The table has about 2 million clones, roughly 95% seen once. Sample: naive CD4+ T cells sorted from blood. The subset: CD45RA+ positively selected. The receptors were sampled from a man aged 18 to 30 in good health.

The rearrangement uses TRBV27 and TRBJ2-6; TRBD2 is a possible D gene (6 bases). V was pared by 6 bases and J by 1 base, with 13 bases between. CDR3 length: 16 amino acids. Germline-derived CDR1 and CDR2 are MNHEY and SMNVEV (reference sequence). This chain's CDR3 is CASRSGSRSGANVLTF. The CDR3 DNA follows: TGTGCCAGCAGATCCGGGAGTCGTTCTGGGGCCAACGTCCTGACTTTC. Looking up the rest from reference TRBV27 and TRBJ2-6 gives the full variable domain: EAQVTQNPRYLITVTGKKLTVTCSQNMNHEYMSWYRQDPGLGLRQIYYSMNVEVTDKGDVPEGYKVSRKEKRNFPLILESPSPNQTSLYFCASRSGSRSGANVLTFGAGSRLTVL.

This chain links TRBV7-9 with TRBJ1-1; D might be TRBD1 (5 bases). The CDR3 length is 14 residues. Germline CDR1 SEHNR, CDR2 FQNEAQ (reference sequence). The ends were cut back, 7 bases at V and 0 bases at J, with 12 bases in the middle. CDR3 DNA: TGTGCCAGCATACAGACAGCGATGAACACTGAAGCTTTCTTT. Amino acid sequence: CASIQTAMNTEAFF.